This T cell receptor (beta chain) was profiled in a study of T cells in Graves' hyperthyroidism and ophthalmopathy (dated by TCRdb to the late 2010s). General notes on the study: Peripheral blood was sampled at the time of initial diagnosis, prior to any treatment. An independent validation cohort of 18 to 20 hyperthyroidism patients and 15 or so patients who later progressed to ophthalmopathy tested prospective prediction of ophthalmopathy. According to the paper, TCR Vbeta CDR3 sequencing was carried out on some 130 peripheral blood samples, which came from fewer than 50 ophthalmopathy, 75 to 80 hyperthyroidism and approximately 17 progressor patients. After blood sampling, hyperthyroidism patients were treated with methimazole at a starting dose of 30 mg daily, and ophthalmopathy patients were treated with high-dose intravenous methylprednisolone. A discovery cohort of about a hundred patients, 43 with Graves' ophthalmopathy and approximately 60 with stable Graves' hyperthyroidism, was used to find distinguishing TCR V-J signatures. In six Graves' hyperthyroidism patients, the study also compared T-cell repertoires from thyroid tissue with T-cell repertoires from blood. The 75 to 100 discovery patients were divided at random into training and test sets in a 7:3 ratio.

In the ophthalmopathy patients, disease was moderately to severely active, with a Clinical Activity Score of 3 or more, a NOSPECS grade of 4 or more, and a duration of less than 3 months. Any patient with an uncontrolled infection, another autoimmune disease, pregnancy or lactation was excluded. Diagnoses were established on the basis of clinical symptoms, serum thyroxine and TRAb, thyroid ultrasound, and orbital computed tomography. PBMCs were isolated from roughly 10 ml of fresh peripheral blood by Ficoll-Paque density gradient centrifugation. Total RNA was extracted with Trizol reagent, and quality was checked on an Agilent 2100 Bioanalyzer. The TCR beta CDR3 regions were amplified from RNA transcripts. The first round of RT-PCR for the TCR CDR3 was performed with the HTBI primer set and the Qiagen OneStep RT-PCR kit. A second multiplex PCR round built the libraries, followed by size selection and purification. Paired-end sequencing of the libraries was performed with 100 bp reads on an Illumina HiSeq2000. Regarding the original processing steps: Raw data were processed with SOAPnuke, discarding reads with adapters, uncalled bases, mean Phred below 15, or no exact constant-primer or identifier match. High-quality paired reads were merged using COPE v1.2.5, and each unique nucleotide sequence was defined as a clonotype. Clonotypes were aligned to IMGT TRBV, TRBD and TRBJ reference segments using MiTCR v1.1. The analysis was restricted to V-J combinations with a frequency above 0.0001, which together covered 99% to 99.2% of the repertoires. The TCS score was defined as the ratio of F50 (clonal expansion) to E x V (chaos), calculated using BLOSUM62-based TCRdist between CDR3 peptides within each V-J. Welch's t-statistics and random forest reduced 450 to 600 V-J features to 10 to 15, which were used in a naive Bayes classifier (R e1071). Using fastp at Q25 and MiXCR, TCRdb reprocessed the public reads and kept productive beta chains. All rows with the same CDR3 protein become a single entry with the most common DNA and genes. The V and J calls reflect TCRdb's pipeline rather than the authors' work. This sample lists nearly 600,000 distinct CDR3 sequences; 14% were detected once. Of the sample, around 7% is held by the ten largest clones.

Cut back by 5 bases and 6 bases, the V and J ends lie 14 bases apart. The germline V gene (reference sequence) sets CDR1 to LNHDA and CDR2 to SQIVND. The CDR3 runs 14 amino acids, cysteine and phenylalanine included. Only the CDR3 DNA is retained, 42 bases long and in frame from the first base. On the study overall, not on this receptor specifically: A 13 V-J signature model separated ophthalmopathy from stable hyperthyroidism, with about 90% sensitivity and just under 84% specificity in cross-validation and 80%/75% in testing. Most expanded thyroid clonotypes (frequency above 0.001) were also detected in blood, a finding suggesting that blood repertoires may reflect thyroid immune responses. During validation, the model predicted progression to ophthalmopathy a median of around 7 months ahead of onset, with around 71% sensitivity and around 72% specificity. Sample size was not statistically predetermined, and investigators were not blinded to group allocation.

A few counts support this clonotype. Its antigen remains undetermined. No much larger clone is present one base from it, and per-base qualities are unavailable. Sequencing was carried out using blood. Recombination joined TRBV19 with TRBJ1-5; the D region possibly corresponds to TRBD1 (5 bases align). The source is a woman aged 18-29 years with Graves' ophthalmopathy. The DNA sequence follows: TGTGCCAGTAGTCTGTCCCAGGGTAGTCAGCCCCAGCATTTT. Its coded protein is CASSLSQGSQPQHF.